The rows below give T cell receptor beta chains drawn from one sample of a study of early T cells in non-severe SARS-CoV-2 infection. A single record per CDR3 protein comes from TCRdb applying MiXCR to the 5' RACE reads. Of under 90,000 distinct CDR3 sequences detected, approximately 14% appear once; the ten largest clones hold 5% to 7%. Sequencing was performed on whole blood. The receptors were sampled from an adult who was a healthcare worker with PCR-confirmed SARS-CoV-2 infection or an uninfected control (not recorded which). Both conserved end residues are part of each CDR3. The D gene is left open where the match is weak. Some rows have no size entry. The others give once, few or many, or a class for an expanded clone.

size | D | J | V | DNA | CDR3
- | - | TRBJ1-6 | TRBV7-8 | TGTGCCAGCAGCTTAGCGCCGGGGACCAGCTCCTATAATTCACCCCTCCACTTT | CASSLAPGTSSYNSPLHF
- | - | TRBJ1-1 | TRBV9 | TGTGCCAGCAGCGCCGCAGGTGGGACTGAAGCTTTCTTT | CASSAAGGTEAFF
few | TRBD2 | TRBJ2-7 | TRBV7-8 | TGTGCCAGCAGCTTTAGCGGGGGCCGCAGAGAGCAGTACTTC | CASSFSGGRREQYF
many | - | TRBJ2-5 | TRBV7-2 | TGTGCCAGCAGCCCTAAAGAGACCCAGTACTTC | CASSPKETQYF
- | TRBD1 | TRBJ1-2 | TRBV28 | TGTGCCAGCAGCCCACCGGACAGGTCCCTTGGCTACACCTTC | CASSPPDRSLGYTF
many | - | TRBJ1-1 | TRBV14 | TGTGCCAGCAGCCAAGAATTATCAGGGAGGGTTTTCTTT | CASSQELSGRVFF
few | - | TRBJ1-2 | TRBV10-3 | TGTGCCATCAGTATTTCAGGGGAAGCTAACTATGGCTACACCTTC | CAISISGEANYGYTF
few | - | TRBJ2-7 | TRBV12-3/TRBV12-4 | TGTGCCAGCAGTAAAGACAGGATTCTCTCCTACGAGCAGTACTTC | CASSKDRILSYEQYF
few | - | TRBJ2-1 | TRBV7-2 | TGTGCCAGCACCTCCACAGGTTACAATGAGCAGTTCTTC | CASTSTGYNEQFF
few | - | TRBJ1-1 | TRBV6-5 | TGTGCCAGCAGTCGGACAGTCAAGAACACTGAAGCTTTCTTT | CASSRTVKNTEAFF
- | TRBD2 | TRBJ2-3 | TRBV4-3 | TGCGCCAGCAGCCAAGATTGGGGCGGGAGTAGCACAGATACGCAGTATTTT | CASSQDWGGSSTDTQYF
few | - | TRBJ1-1 | TRBV6-5 | TGTGCCAGCAGGGCAGGGGCCCTGAACACTGAAGCTTTCTTT | CASRAGALNTEAFF
- | TRBD1 | TRBJ1-5 | TRBV25-1 | TGTGCCAGCAGTGACCCGGACAGGGGCAATCAGCCCCAGCATTTT | CASSDPDRGNQPQHF
- | TRBD1 | TRBJ2-2 | TRBV15 | TGTGCCACCAGCTCTGACAGGGCTATTACCGGGGAGCTGTTTTTT | CATSSDRAITGELFF
- | TRBD2 | TRBJ2-2 | TRBV4-2 | TGTGCCAGCAGCCAAGATGGCCCCCAGCGGGGGGACGCCGGGGAGCTGTTTTTT | CASSQDGPQRGDAGELFF
- | TRBD1 | TRBJ2-1 | TRBV7-2 | TGTGCCAGCAGCCCCCGGGACAGCTCCTACAATGAGCAGTTCTTC | CASSPRDSSYNEQFF
few | - | TRBJ2-5 | TRBV5-6 | TGTGCCAGCAGCTTTATCATAGGGACCCAGTACTTC | CASSFIIGTQYF
- | - | TRBJ2-1 | TRBV6-5 | TGTGCCAGCAGCCAGTCAACGGGGACTTACAATGAGCAGTTCTTC | CASSQSTGTYNEQFF
- | TRBD1 | TRBJ1-2 | TRBV20-1 | TGCAGTGCTGTCCGGGACAGGGGGAACTATGGCTACACCTTC | CSAVRDRGNYGYTF
many | - | TRBJ2-7 | TRBV10-2 | TGCGCCAGCTCCTATAGAAGCTCCTACGAGCAGTACTTC | CASSYRSSYEQYF
few | - | TRBJ2-7 | TRBV11-2 | TGTGCCAGCAGCTTATCCAGGGCCGGCTACGAGCAGTACTTC | CASSLSRAGYEQYF
- | TRBD2 | TRBJ2-5 | TRBV24-1 | TGTGCCACCAGTGCTCCGCTAGCGGGGGTTGAGACCCAGTACTTC | CATSAPLAGVETQYF
- | - | TRBJ1-6 | TRBV12-3/TRBV12-4 | TGTGCCAGCAGTCCTCAACAGGATACGTCACCCCTCCACTTT | CASSPQQDTSPLHF
few | - | TRBJ2-1 | TRBV6-2/TRBV6-3 | TGTGCCAGCAGTTCGGAAAATGAGCAGTTCTTC | CASSSENEQFF
- | - | TRBJ2-2 | TRBV6-1 | TGTGCCAGCTTTCCTCCGAGGGGCACCGGGGAGCTGTTTTTT | CASFPPRGTGELFF
- | - | TRBJ1-2 | TRBV6-5 | TGTGCCAGCAGTTACGTCAGAAACTATGGCTACACCTTC | CASSYVRNYGYTF
- | - | TRBJ1-3 | TRBV20-1 | TGCAGTGCTAGGTGGTCGGCTGGAAACACCATATATTTT | CSARWSAGNTIYF
few | - | TRBJ1-5 | TRBV6-5 | TGTGCCAGCAGCCCCTCACCGCCATTTACAGGGAGAAGCAATCAGCCCCAGCATTTT | CASSPSPPFTGRSNQPQHF
- | TRBD2 | TRBJ2-3 | TRBV7-2 | TGTGCCAGCAGCTTGGGCGGCGGGGGGGCCAAGACGCAGTATTTT | CASSLGGGGAKTQYF
many | TRBD1 | TRBJ1-5 | TRBV18 | TGTGCCAGCTCACCGACAGGGCTGGTGCAGCCCCAGCATTTT | CASSPTGLVQPQHF
few | - | TRBJ1-3 | TRBV7-8 | TGTGCCAGCAGCCTTTGGGAAAGGGCAGGGGCAGGAAACACCATATATTTT | CASSLWERAGAGNTIYF
few | TRBD2 | TRBJ2-1 | TRBV20-1 | TGCAGTGCTAGAGACGTTGCGGGGGGGTCCACCTTCTCCTACAATGAGCAGTTCTTC | CSARDVAGGSTFSYNEQFF
many | - | TRBJ1-2 | TRBV30 | TGTGCCTGCCGCCGTCAGGGGCGCGACTATGGCTACACCTTC | CACRRQGRDYGYTF
few | TRBD2 | TRBJ2-3 | TRBV7-2 | TGTGCCAGCAGTCCCGGACTAGCGGGGAGGGCAGATACGCAGTATTTT | CASSPGLAGRADTQYF
- | - | TRBJ1-5 | TRBV7-8 | TGTGCCAGCAGCTTAGTGCGCAATCAGCCCCAGCATTTT | CASSLVRNQPQHF